The 3 T cell receptor beta chains in this list originate from one sample, sequenced in a study of monozygotic twins with inflammatory bowel disease. TCRdb reprocessed the 5' RACE reads and keeps a single row for each CDR3 protein, giving no DNA. The table for this sample gives roughly 150,000 distinct CDR3 sequences. The specimen sequenced was blood. These receptor sequences come from a human donor with ulcerative colitis or Crohn's disease, or a healthy co-twin of an affected twin (not recorded which).

The V call is TRBV5-1, the J call TRBJ2-1; the TCRdb D gene call, TRBD1, has no DNA to confirm it. This CDR3 region has 15 residues. Germline values: CDR1 SGHRS, CDR2 YFSETQ. This CDR3 is CASGGQANSYNEQFF.

The chain is built from TRBV9 and TRBJ1-1; TCRdb indicates TRBD1, and absent DNA this call remains unverified. The CDR3 length is 17 residues. Germline CDR1 SGDLS, CDR2 YYNGEE. The CDR3 is CASSVRRGGPGNTEAFF.

The chain recombines TRBV5-1 with TRBJ2-6; the TCRdb D gene call, TRBD1, has no DNA to confirm it. The CDR3 is 20 residues long. Germline V gives CDR1 SGHRS, CDR2 YFSETQ. The CDR3 loop reads CASSLITGQGARAGANVLTF.